This T cell receptor (beta chain) was documented in a study of early T cells in non-severe SARS-CoV-2 infection (dated by TCRdb to the early 2020s). With regard to the full study: Because TCR sequencing was done on bulk RNA from unsorted whole blood, the alpha and beta chains could not be paired.

Set within a cohort of healthcare workers in London, UK, this nested case-control study involved weekly PCR testing of nasopharyngeal swabs along with blood sampling. Healthcare workers were enrolled in the week of the UK lockdown, from 23 to 31 March 2020, and were followed every week for up to roughly 15 weeks. Many counts were recorded for this clonotype. Its antigen target is currently unknown. No much larger clonotype is one base removed from it; base qualities were not supplied. The library relied on 5' RACE. Sequencing took place on a NextSeq 500. To correct for sequencing error and PCR bias, the TCR library protocol tagged individual cDNA molecules with unique molecular identifiers. Both TCR alpha and beta chains were sequenced, and tight co-correlation was observed between alpha and beta sequence abundances in each sample. The published analysis was carried out like this. Decombinator V4 was used to perform V gene, J gene and CDR3 annotation of TCR sequences. TCRs were defined as expanded if a significant change between any two time points was detected under a Poisson model with p below 0.0001. TCR abundances were normalised to the total number of TCRs sequenced per sample and expressed as counts per million. A search of VDJdb, accessed on 1 November 2021, was run for TCRs annotated to CMV, EBV and SARS-CoV-2, with TCRs annotated for multiple antigens excluded. The raw public reads went through TCRdb reprocessing: fastp at Q25, MiXCR clone calling, in-frame beta chains kept. All rows with the same CDR3 protein become a single entry with the most common DNA and genes. These V and J calls derive from TCRdb rather than the authors' analysis. Present in this sample are 80,000 to 100,000 distinct CDR3 sequences, approximately 15% of which were seen just once. The ten largest clonotypes hold about 7.5% of the sample.

Study-wide findings and limitations: Matching against VDJdb was skewed toward anti-spike CD8 responses, likely underestimated virus-specific expansions, and missed private and CD4 specificities.

This receptor was identified in an adult who was a healthcare worker with PCR-confirmed SARS-CoV-2 infection or an uninfected control (not recorded which). Sequenced input: whole blood.

In nucleotides, the sequence is TGTGCCAGCAGTAGGAACACCGGGGAGCTGTTTTTT. It encodes CASSRNTGELFF. Recombination joined TRBV5-6 with TRBJ2-2; no D gene is confidently identified. The CDR3 sequence holds 12 residues, the cysteine and phenylalanine included. Of all the DNA, just the CDR3 is kept, 36 bases in frame from base 1. CDR1 and CDR2 (SGHDT, YYEEEE) derive from the germline V gene. At the junction V is shortened by 5 bases and J by 1 base, with 3 bases in between.